This entry lists 21 T cell receptor beta chains sequenced from one sample in a study of shared T cell receptors in the human thymus. The protocol was immunoSEQ multiplex PCR, while the TCRdb copy is restricted to in-frame clones and leaves out a portion. The data hold hundreds of thousands of clones, with around 87% observed a single time. This sample also belongs to another study, concerning human thymus T cells.

Source material: thymocytes. These TCRs come from a boy under two years old with a congenital heart defect.

This chain connects TRBV6-1 to TRBJ1-1, with 7 bases fitting TRBD1. Germline V gene data show CDR1 as MNHNS and CDR2 as SASEGT. Trimming took 6 bases from V and 4 from J; bases not matched to a gene: 2. The CDR3 loop spans 12 amino acids. CDR3 DNA sequence: TGTGCCAGCAGGACAGGGTTCACTGAAGCTTTCTTT. Translated, it gives CASRTGFTEAFF.

This chain connects TRBV7-2 to TRBJ1-1; D might be TRBD1 (6 bases). There are 14 residues in the CDR3. Germline lookup yields CDR1 SGHTA and CDR2 FQGNSA. Trimming cost V 7 bases and J 0 bases, with 12 bases left between them. The CDR3 is CASKSGVMNTEAFF. The DNA for the CDR3 is TGTGCCAGCAAATCAGGGGTTATGAACACTGAAGCTTTCTTT.

V gene TRBV28 combines with J gene TRBJ2-2; 8 bases agree with TRBD1. CDR1 is MDHEN and CDR2 is SYDVKM in the germline V gene. V was pared by 3 bases and J by 4 bases, with 4 bases of the junction left unmatched. CDR3 length equals 15 residues. CDR3 sequence: CASSLGQVGTGELFF. CDR3 nucleotide sequence: TGTGCCAGCAGTTTGGGACAGGTGGGCACCGGGGAGCTGTTTTTT.

CDR3 nucleotide sequence: TGTGCCACCCAGCGGACAGGGGGTCTCGGTTCACCCCTCCACTTT. The encoded protein is CATQRTGGLGSPLHF. The chain has TRBV15 and TRBJ1-6; the match to TRBD1 covers 10 bases. Looked up from germline, CDR1 is LNHNV and CDR2 is YYDKDF (reference sequence). The CDR3 totals 15 residues. Losses at the gene ends were 8 bases for V and 9 bases for J; bases not matched to a gene: 10.

The genes are TRBV6-5 and TRBJ1-3, with D hard to call. The CDR3 length is 14 residues. With 7 bases removed from V and 4 bases from J, the gap between germline ends came to 14 bases. Looked up from germline, CDR1 is MNHEY and CDR2 is SVGAGI. This CDR3 reads CASISLSGGNTIYF. The CDR3 DNA reads as TGTGCCAGCATCTCCCTTAGCGGGGGAAACACCATATATTTT.

The rearrangement uses TRBV1 and TRBJ1-6; the table assigns TRBD1, which was not confirmed against the DNA. TRBV1 corresponds to a pseudogene. The CDR3 has 16 residues. The CDR3 DNA reads TGCACCAGCAGCCACGAAGGACAGGATAGGAATTCACCCCTCCACTTT. Its translation: CTSSHEGQDRNSPLHF.

This chain links TRBV29-1 with TRBJ2-1; 10 bases fit TRBD2. Germline-derived CDR1 and CDR2 are SQVTM and ANQGSEA. The CDR3 runs to 13 residues. V lost 8 bases to trimming and J lost 4 bases; unmatched junction nucleotides: 5. Here the CDR3 DNA reads TGCAGCCTGGGGACTAGCGTGTACAATGAGCAGTTCTTC. It specifies CSLGTSVYNEQFF.

This rearrangement joins TRBV7-9 to TRBJ2-5, with D hard to call. This CDR3 spans 13 amino acids. With 3 bases removed from V and 1 base from J, the gap between germline ends came to 6 bases. CDR1 is SEHNR and CDR2 is FQNEAQ in the germline V gene (reference sequence). CDR3 bases: TGTGCCAGCAGCTTGAGTAGCCAAGAGACCCAGTACTTC. Amino acids: CASSLSSQETQYF.

V gene TRBV7-9 combines with J gene TRBJ1-5; TRBD1 matches 12 bases. The CDR3 is 14 residues long. Germline V gene lookup returns CDR1 SEHNR and CDR2 FQNEAQ (reference sequence). The J segment lost 6 bases and the V segment lost 4 bases, leaving 1 base of the junction unmatched. CDR3 nucleotides: TGTGCCAGCAGCTCGGGACAGGGGGCTCAGCCCCAGCATTTT. Translating gives CASSSGQGAQPQHF.

Concerning this clone: Other DNA sequences in the same sample also yield this CDR3. This chain links TRBV18 with TRBJ1-1; 9 positions match TRBD1. This CDR3 comprises 13 residues. The J segment lost 6 bases and the V segment lost 6 bases, leaving 5 bases of the junction unmatched. The germline CDR1 and CDR2 sequences are KGHSH and LQKENI. The chain's CDR3 is CASSPTGGPEAFF. DNA for the CDR3: TGTGCCAGCTCCCCTACAGGGGGCCCTGAAGCTTTCTTT.

The gene calls are TRBV18 and TRBJ1-1; a weak D match, TRBD1 (5 bases). The CDR3 contains 16 residues. Germline CDR1 and CDR2: KGHSH and LQKENI. Trimming removed 5 bases at V and 0 bases at J, with 16 bases between. In nucleotides, the CDR3 is TGTGCCAGCTCAGCGGGACTCCTACTCATGAACACTGAAGCTTTCTTT. Amino acids: CASSAGLLLMNTEAFF.

V usage is TRBV6-6 and J usage is TRBJ2-7; a weak D match, TRBD1 (5 bases). V lost 3 bases and J lost 2, with 14 bases in between. There are 15 residues in the CDR3. Germline lookup yields CDR1 MNHNY and CDR2 SVGAGI (reference sequence). The CDR3, as DNA: TGTGCCAGCAGTTATGAAATTGGCAGGGCCTACGAGCAGTACTTC. Its protein is CASSYEIGRAYEQYF.

The V call is TRBV27, the J call TRBJ1-2, with 11 bases fitting TRBD1. CDR3 size: 15 residues. Germline CDR1 reads MNHEY; CDR2 reads SMNVEV (reference sequence). The V gene end was trimmed by 5 bases and the J gene end by 5 bases; junction bases not matched to a gene: 7. CDR3 in DNA: TGTGCCAGCAGTAAAGGGGACAGGGGGGCATATGGCTACACCTTC. Protein sequence: CASSKGDRGAYGYTF.

CDR3 bases: TGTGCCAGCAGCCCGATAACGCGGCTAGCGGGAGAGCCCGACGAGACCCAGTACTTC. It yields the protein CASSPITRLAGEPDETQYF. The chain has TRBV9 and TRBJ2-5, with TRBD2 matching over 10 bases. The germline CDR1 and CDR2 sequences are SGDLS and YYNGEE. The V and J ends lost 4 bases and 5 bases, in that order; junction bases with no gene match: 20. The CDR3 has 19 amino acids.

The chain employs TRBV19 and TRBJ2-2; no clear D gene. The CDR3 is 12 amino acids. Germline V gene sequence: CDR1 LNHDA, CDR2 SQIVND (reference sequence). V lost 5 bases and J lost 4, with 5 bases in between. CDR3 bases: TGTGCCAGTAGTCTCTCCACCGGGGAGCTGTTTTTT. This codes for CASSLSTGELFF.

The chain links TRBV27 to TRBJ2-2; 8 nucleotides line up with TRBD2. This CDR3 has 15 residues. J was trimmed by 4 bases and V by 6 bases; bases with no gene match: 7. Germline-derived CDR1 and CDR2 are MNHEY and SMNVEV (reference sequence). CDR3 sequence (DNA): TGTGCCAGCAGAAAACTAGCGGCAATCACCGGGGAGCTGTTTTTT. It codes for CASRKLAAITGELFF.

The chain recombines TRBV23-1 with TRBJ2-1, with D unresolved. TRBV23-1 is identified as an open reading frame with a role that is uncertain. V was trimmed by 2 bases and J by 2 bases, leaving 10 bases between them. This CDR3 region has 15 residues. CDR3 protein: CASSQLTPTYNEQFF. The CDR3 DNA reads as TGCGCCAGCAGTCAACTTACCCCTACCTACAATGAGCAGTTCTTC.

The chain employs TRBV6-1 and TRBJ2-1, with TRBD2 identical over 7 bases. Per germline, CDR1 MNHNS and CDR2 SASEGT. V was clipped by 2 bases and J by 4 bases; unmatched bases: 20. The CDR3 loop spans 20 amino acids. CDR3 amino acids: CASSENQLAHSFGSYNEQFF. CDR3 sequence (DNA): TGTGCCAGCAGTGAAAACCAACTAGCGCATTCTTTTGGGAGTTACAATGAGCAGTTCTTC.

The chain is built from TRBV19 and TRBJ2-7; D is unresolved. Germline-derived CDR1 and CDR2 are LNHDA and SQIVND (reference sequence). V lost 0 bases to trimming and J lost 0 bases, with 9 bases between them. The CDR3 covers 15 residues. The CDR3 protein is CASSIDSRHSYEQYF. The DNA of the CDR3 is TGTGCCAGTAGTATAGATTCAAGACACTCCTACGAGCAGTACTTC. The complete variable domain, with remaining parts taken from reference TRBV19 and TRBJ2-7, reads DGGITQSPKYLFRKEGQNVTLSCEQNLNHDAMYWYRQDPGQGLRLIYYSQIVNDFQKGDIAEGYSVSREKKESFPLTVTSAQKNPTAFYLCASSIDSRHSYEQYFGPGTRLTVT.

The genes are TRBV27 and TRBJ1-5, with TRBD1 matching over 7 bases. This CDR3 is 18 amino acids long. Per germline, CDR1 MNHEY and CDR2 SMNVEV (reference sequence). V was clipped by 5 bases and J by 1 base; unmatched bases: 14. CDR3 in amino acids: CASSPGDSPGRSNQPQHF. For the CDR3, the DNA is TGTGCCAGCAGTCCAGGGGACAGTCCCGGTCGGAGCAATCAGCCCCAGCATTTT.

This clone has only one observation. The chain joins TRBV11-3 to TRBJ2-1; D is ambiguous. Deletions cut 1 base from V and 6 bases from J, with 10 bases between. CDR3 length: 14 amino acids. Germline V gene data show CDR1 as SGHNT and CDR2 as YENEEA. CDR3: CASSLVTEPNEQFF. In DNA form, the CDR3 reads TGTGCCAGCAGCTTAGTTACGGAGCCCAATGAGCAGTTCTTC.